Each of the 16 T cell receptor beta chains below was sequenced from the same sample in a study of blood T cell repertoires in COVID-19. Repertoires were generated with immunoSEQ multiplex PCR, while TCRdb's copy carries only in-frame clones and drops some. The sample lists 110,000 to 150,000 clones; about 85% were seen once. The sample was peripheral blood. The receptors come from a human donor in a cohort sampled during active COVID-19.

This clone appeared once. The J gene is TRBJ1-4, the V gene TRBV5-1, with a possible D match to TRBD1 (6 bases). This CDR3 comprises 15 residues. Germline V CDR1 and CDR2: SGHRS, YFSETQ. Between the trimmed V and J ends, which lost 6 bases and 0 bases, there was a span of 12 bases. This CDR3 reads CASTPGDTTNEKLFF. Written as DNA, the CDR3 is TGCGCCAGCACCCCCGGGGACACAACTAATGAAAAACTGTTTTTT.

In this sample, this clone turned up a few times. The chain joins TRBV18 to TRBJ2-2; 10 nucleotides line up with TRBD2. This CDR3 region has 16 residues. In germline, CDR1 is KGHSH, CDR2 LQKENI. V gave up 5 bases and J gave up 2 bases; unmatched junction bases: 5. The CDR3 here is CASSSLAGGNTGELFF. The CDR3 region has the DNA TGTGCCAGCTCATCGTTAGCGGGAGGAAACACCGGGGAGCTGTTTTTT.

CDR3 sequence: CAAGGARTTHNEQFF. The CDR3 nucleotides read TGTGCCGCCGGGGGTGCTCGGACCACACACAATGAGCAGTTCTTC. The chain has TRBV6-6 and TRBJ2-1, with D possibly being TRBD2 (6 bases). V shed 11 bases and J shed 5 bases, with 22 bases lying between them. This CDR3 contains 15 residues. The germline CDR1 and CDR2 sequences are MNHNY and SVGAGI (reference sequence).

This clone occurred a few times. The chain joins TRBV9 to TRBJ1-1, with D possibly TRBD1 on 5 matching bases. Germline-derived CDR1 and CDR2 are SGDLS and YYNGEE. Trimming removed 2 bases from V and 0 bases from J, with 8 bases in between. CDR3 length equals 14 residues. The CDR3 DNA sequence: TGTGCCAGCAGCGTGACGGACATGAACACTGAAGCTTTCTTT. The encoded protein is CASSVTDMNTEAFF.

CDR3 region: CASSQGGVGNSPLHF. CDR3 sequence (DNA): TGTGCCAGCAGCCAAGGGGGAGTTGGAAATTCACCCCTCCACTTT. V gene TRBV3-1 (or the pseudogene TRBV3-2) combines with J gene TRBJ1-6, with unresolved D. Germline lookup yields CDR1 LGHDT and CDR2 YNNKEL (reference sequence). V was cut by 1 base and J by 7 bases, with 11 bases left in between. This CDR3 contains 15 residues.

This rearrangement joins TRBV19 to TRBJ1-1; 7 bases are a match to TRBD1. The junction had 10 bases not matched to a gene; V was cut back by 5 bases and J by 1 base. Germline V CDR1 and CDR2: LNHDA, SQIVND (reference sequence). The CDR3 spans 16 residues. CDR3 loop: CASSSTGAAWNTEAFF. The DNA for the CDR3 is TGTGCCAGTAGTTCAACAGGGGCCGCATGGAACACTGAAGCTTTCTTT. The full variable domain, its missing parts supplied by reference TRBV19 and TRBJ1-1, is DGGITQSPKYLFRKEGQNVTLSCEQNLNHDAMYWYRQDPGQGLRLIYYSQIVNDFQKGDIAEGYSVSREKKESFPLTVTSAQKNPTAFYLCASSSTGAAWNTEAFFGQGTRLTVV.

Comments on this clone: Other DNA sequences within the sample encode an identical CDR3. The CDR3 sequence is CASSVQGSGNTIYF. The CDR3 nucleotides read TGTGCCAGTAGTGTCCAGGGCTCTGGAAACACCATATATTTT. The rearrangement links TRBV19 to TRBJ1-3, with a tentative D call TRBD1 (5 bases). Germline assignment: CDR1 LNHDA and CDR2 SQIVND (reference sequence). The V gene lost 5 bases and the J gene lost 0 bases, with 8 bases spanning the gap. The CDR3 contains 14 residues.

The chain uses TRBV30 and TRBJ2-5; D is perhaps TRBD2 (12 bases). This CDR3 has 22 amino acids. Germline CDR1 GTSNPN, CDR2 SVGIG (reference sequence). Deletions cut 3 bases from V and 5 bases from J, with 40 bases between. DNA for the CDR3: TGTGCCTGGAGAGACTATAAAGGACAGGGGGCGCCCGGGACTAGCGGGCTCGAGACCCAGTACTTC. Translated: CAWRDYKGQGAPGTSGLETQYF. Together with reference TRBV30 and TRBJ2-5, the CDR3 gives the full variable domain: SQTIHQWPATLVQPVGSPLSLECTVEGTSNPNLYWYRQAAGRGLQLLFYSVGIGQISSEVPQNLSASRPQDRQFILSSKKLLLSDSGFYLCAWRDYKGQGAPGTSGLETQYFGPGTRLLVL.

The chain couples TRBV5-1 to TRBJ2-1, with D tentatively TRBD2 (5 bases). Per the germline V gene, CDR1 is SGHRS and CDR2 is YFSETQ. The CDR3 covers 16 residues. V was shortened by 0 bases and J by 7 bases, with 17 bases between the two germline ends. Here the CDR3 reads CASSLEASPPGNEQFF. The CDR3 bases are TGCGCCAGCAGCTTGGAAGCATCCCCCCCGGGGAATGAGCAGTTCTTC.

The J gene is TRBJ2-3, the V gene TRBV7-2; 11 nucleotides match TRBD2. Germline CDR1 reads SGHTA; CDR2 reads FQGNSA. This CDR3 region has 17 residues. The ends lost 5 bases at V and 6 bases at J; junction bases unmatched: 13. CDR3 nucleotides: TGTGCCAGCAGCGTAGGACTAGCGGGTACGGGTAGGGATACGCAGTATTTT. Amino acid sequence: CASSVGLAGTGRDTQYF.

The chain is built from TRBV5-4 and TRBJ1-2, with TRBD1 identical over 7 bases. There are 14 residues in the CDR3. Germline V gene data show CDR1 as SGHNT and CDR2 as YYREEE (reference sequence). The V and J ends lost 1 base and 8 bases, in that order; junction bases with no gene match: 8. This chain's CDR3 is CASSLLYRGEGYTF. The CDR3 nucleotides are TGTGCCAGCAGCTTGTTGTACAGGGGAGAAGGCTACACCTTC.

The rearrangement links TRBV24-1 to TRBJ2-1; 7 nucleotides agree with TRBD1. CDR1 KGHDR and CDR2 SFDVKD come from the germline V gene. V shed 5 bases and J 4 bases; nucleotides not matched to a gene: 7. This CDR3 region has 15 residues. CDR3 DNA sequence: TGTGCCACCAGTGGAGGGGGCCGCGCTTACAATGAGCAGTTCTTC. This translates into CATSGGGRAYNEQFF.

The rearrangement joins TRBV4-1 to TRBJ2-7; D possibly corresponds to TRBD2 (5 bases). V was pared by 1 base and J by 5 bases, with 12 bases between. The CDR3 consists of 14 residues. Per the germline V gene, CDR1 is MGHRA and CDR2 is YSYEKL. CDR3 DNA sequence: TGCGCCAGCAGCCAAGGTATGAGGGAACACGAGCAGTACTTC. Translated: CASSQGMREHEQYF.

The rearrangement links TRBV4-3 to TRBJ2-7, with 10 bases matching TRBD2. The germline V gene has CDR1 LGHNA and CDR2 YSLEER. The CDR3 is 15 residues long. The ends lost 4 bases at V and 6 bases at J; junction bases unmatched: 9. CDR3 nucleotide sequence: TGCGCCAGCAGCCCCACCAGCGGGAGGGCTGGCGAGCAGTACTTC. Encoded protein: CASSPTSGRAGEQYF.

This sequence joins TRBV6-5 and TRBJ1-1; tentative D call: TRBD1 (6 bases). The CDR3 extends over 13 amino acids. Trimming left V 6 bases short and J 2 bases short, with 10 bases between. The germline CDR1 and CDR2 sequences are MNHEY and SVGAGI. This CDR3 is CASRKQGNTEAFF. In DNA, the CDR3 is TGTGCCAGCAGGAAACAGGGTAACACTGAAGCTTTCTTT.

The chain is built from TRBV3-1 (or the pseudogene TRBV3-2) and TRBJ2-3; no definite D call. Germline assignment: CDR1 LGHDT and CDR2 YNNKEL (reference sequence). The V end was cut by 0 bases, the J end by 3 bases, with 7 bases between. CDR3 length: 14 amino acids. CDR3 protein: CASSQEPGTDTQYF. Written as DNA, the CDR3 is TGTGCCAGCAGCCAAGAGCCGGGTACAGATACGCAGTATTTT.